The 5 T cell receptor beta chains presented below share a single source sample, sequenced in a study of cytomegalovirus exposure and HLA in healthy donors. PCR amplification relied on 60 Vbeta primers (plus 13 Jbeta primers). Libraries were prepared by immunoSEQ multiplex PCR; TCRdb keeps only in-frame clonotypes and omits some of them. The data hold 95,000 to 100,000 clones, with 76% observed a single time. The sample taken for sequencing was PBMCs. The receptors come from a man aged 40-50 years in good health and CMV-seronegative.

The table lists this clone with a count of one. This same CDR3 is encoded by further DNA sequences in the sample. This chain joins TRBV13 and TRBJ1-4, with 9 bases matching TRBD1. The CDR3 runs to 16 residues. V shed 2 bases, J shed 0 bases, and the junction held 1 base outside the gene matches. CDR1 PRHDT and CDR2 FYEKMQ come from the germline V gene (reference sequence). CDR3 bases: TGTGCCAGCAGCTTACGACAGGGGGCAACTAATGAAAAACTGTTTTTT. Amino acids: CASSLRQGATNEKLFF.

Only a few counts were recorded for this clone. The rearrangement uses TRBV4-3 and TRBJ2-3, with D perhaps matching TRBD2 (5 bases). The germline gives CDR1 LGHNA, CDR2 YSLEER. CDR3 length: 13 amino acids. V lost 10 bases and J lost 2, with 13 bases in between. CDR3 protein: CATSDGVTDTQYF. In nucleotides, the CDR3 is TGCGCCACTTCCGACGGGGTCACAGATACGCAGTATTTT.

Here the CDR3 DNA reads TGCGCCAGCAGTGAGTCGAATACAGGGAACTACGAGCAGTACTTC. This gives the protein CASSESNTGNYEQYF. V usage is TRBV10-1 and J usage is TRBJ2-7; D might be TRBD1 (6 bases). The CDR3 is made up of 15 amino acids. V was pared by 0 bases and J by 3 bases, with 12 bases between. In germline, CDR1 is WNHNN, CDR2 SYGVQD (reference sequence).

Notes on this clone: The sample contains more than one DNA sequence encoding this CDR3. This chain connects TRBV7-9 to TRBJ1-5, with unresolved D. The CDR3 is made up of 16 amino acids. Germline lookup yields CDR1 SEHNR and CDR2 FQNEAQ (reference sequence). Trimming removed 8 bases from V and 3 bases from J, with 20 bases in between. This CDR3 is CASQSLNSINNQPQHF. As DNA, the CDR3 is TGTGCCAGCCAAAGCTTGAACAGTATTAACAATCAGCCCCAGCATTTT.

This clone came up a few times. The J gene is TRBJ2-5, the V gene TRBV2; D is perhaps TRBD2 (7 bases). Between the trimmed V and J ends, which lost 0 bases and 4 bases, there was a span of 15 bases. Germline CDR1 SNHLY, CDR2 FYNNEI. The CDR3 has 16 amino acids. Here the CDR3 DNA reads TGTGCCAGCAGTGAAGCCCGAGGGGGGGCAGGAGAGACCCAGTACTTC. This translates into CASSEARGGAGETQYF.